The T cell receptor (beta chain) described here comes from a study of OX40 agonist ivuxolimab in advanced cancers. General study results and limits: Antigen targets of the expanded peripheral T cells went undetermined.

Concerning this clone itself: Its matching antigen is unknown.

The data were produced by immunoSEQ multiplex PCR, yet TCRdb's version contains in-frame clones alone and is incomplete. This sample has about 41,000 clones, with around four fifths found just once. V lost 3 bases to trimming and J lost 1 base; unmatched junction nucleotides: 5. The CDR3 is made up of 15 amino acids. Germline V gene data show CDR1 as SGHTA and CDR2 as FQGTGA. The rearrangement joins TRBV7-3 to TRBJ2-7; 8 bases align to TRBD2. Specimen: CD4+ or CD8+ T cells sorted from blood, collected in a trial of the OX40 agonist ivuxolimab. This clonotype originated in an adult with an advanced solid tumor such as melanoma, head and neck, liver or kidney cancer. The CDR3 here is CASSLSAGGSYEQYF. DNA for the CDR3: TGTGCCAGCAGCTTGTCCGCGGGAGGTTCCTACGAGCAGTACTTC.